The next 26 T cell receptor beta chains were all read from a single sample in a study of shared clonotypes between healthy human individuals. Libraries were prepared by immunoSEQ multiplex PCR; TCRdb keeps only in-frame clonotypes and omits some of them. This table holds about 2.4 million clones, around nine tenths found once. Source material: naive CD4+ T cells sorted from blood. The subset here: CD45RA+ positively selected. These receptors originate from a man aged 18 to 29 in good health.

The V call is TRBV2, the J call TRBJ2-4, with D perhaps assigned TRBD1 or TRBD2 (5 bases each). Germline V gene sequence: CDR1 SNHLY, CDR2 FYNNEI. This CDR3 has 13 residues. Trimming left V 3 bases short and J 9 bases short, with 12 bases between. The CDR3 spells CASSDIEGSIQYF. In nucleotides, the CDR3 is TGTGCCAGCAGTGACATAGAGGGGTCCATTCAGTACTTC.

This clone was picked up a small number of times. This chain links TRBV6-1 with TRBJ1-5, with no clear D. Trimming pared 0 bases from V and 3 bases from J, leaving 6 bases between. Germline assignment: CDR1 MNHNS and CDR2 SASEGT. The CDR3 has 14 amino acids. This CDR3 reads CASSEADPNQPQHF. CDR3 coding DNA: TGTGCCAGCAGTGAAGCAGACCCCAATCAGCCCCAGCATTTT.

This clone was seen a few times. The rearrangement links TRBV19 to TRBJ2-7, with TRBD1 identical over 8 bases. Germline CDR1 reads LNHDA; CDR2 reads SQIVND (reference sequence). CDR3 size: 13 residues. Trimming cost V 11 bases and J 3 bases; bases outside gene matches: 9. CDR3 sequence reads: CASAGTGLYEQYF. Written as DNA, the CDR3 is TGTGCCTCGGCCGGGACAGGACTCTACGAGCAGTACTTC.

This clone was picked up one time. Different DNA sequences within this sample yield the same CDR3. The rearrangement uses TRBV10-2 and TRBJ1-1; D not certain. Germline V CDR1 and CDR2: WSHSY, SAAADI. The CDR3 is 13 amino acids. With 0 bases removed from V and 1 base from J, the gap between germline ends came to 3 bases. The CDR3 nucleotides are TGCGCCAGCAGTGAGTCGGGGAACACTGAAGCTTTCTTT. This encodes CASSESGNTEAFF.

The chain recombines TRBV5-6 with TRBJ2-3; TRBD1 aligns across 8 bases. V trimming: 6 bases; J trimming: 2 bases; junction bases outside the gene matches: 8. CDR3 length: 15 residues. The germline V gene has CDR1 SGHDT and CDR2 YYEEEE. The CDR3 spells CASKQGDRTTDTQYF. In nucleotides, the CDR3 is TGTGCCAGCAAACAGGGGGACAGAACCACAGATACGCAGTATTTT.

The chain uses TRBV7-2 and TRBJ2-1; D remains unclear. This CDR3 region has 12 residues. Germline V gives CDR1 SGHTA, CDR2 FQGNSA. V lost 5 bases and J lost 9, with 11 bases in between. The CDR3 nucleotides are TGTGCCAGCAGCCAGGCGGACGGTGAGCAGTTCTTC. Its protein is CASSQADGEQFF.

The V and J genes are TRBV6-6 and TRBJ2-7; weak D call: TRBD2 (7 bases). Germline CDR1 MNHNY, CDR2 SVGAGI (reference sequence). CDR3 length: 16 residues. V lost 0 bases and J lost 2, with 14 bases in between. CDR3 sequence: CASSYSGGGNPYEQYF. CDR3 in DNA: TGTGCCAGCAGTTACTCGGGAGGGGGGAATCCCTACGAGCAGTACTTC.

The rearrangement uses TRBV5-1 and TRBJ2-3; 9 nucleotides agree with TRBD1. The CDR3 is 18 amino acids. Germline loops: CDR1 SGHRS, CDR2 YFSETQ. With 3 bases clipped from V and 0 bases from J, the junction kept 11 bases outside the gene matches. The CDR3 nucleotides read TGCGCCAGCAGCTCATGGGACAGGGCACTATCTAGCACAGATACGCAGTATTTT. This sequence encodes CASSSWDRALSSTDTQYF.

V usage is TRBV27 and J usage is TRBJ1-6; TRBD1 is a possible D gene (5 bases). This CDR3 comprises 15 residues. Trimming removed 4 bases at V and 8 bases at J, with 15 bases between. Germline V gives CDR1 MNHEY, CDR2 SMNVEV (reference sequence). This CDR3 reads CASSSPGPRDSPLHF. The CDR3 DNA reads TGTGCCAGCAGTTCGCCAGGGCCCCGGGATTCACCCCTCCACTTT.

Regarding this clone: Other DNA sequences in this specimen translate into the identical CDR3. The J gene is TRBJ2-7, the V gene TRBV27; TRBD2 matches at 9 bases. The V gene's germline CDR1 is MNHEY and CDR2 SMNVEV (reference sequence). The CDR3 totals 14 residues. V trimming: 2 bases; J trimming: 2 bases; junction bases outside the gene matches: 1. The CDR3 region is CASSLRGGAYEQYF. The CDR3 nucleotides are TGTGCCAGCAGTTTACGCGGGGGGGCCTACGAGCAGTACTTC.

The CDR3 DNA sequence: TGTGCCAGCAGCACGACAGGGACTGGGGCCAACGTCCTGACTTTC. It encodes CASSTTGTGANVLTF. The chain carries TRBV14 and TRBJ2-6, with 7 positions matching TRBD1. V gave up 5 bases and J gave up 2 bases; unmatched junction bases: 3. The CDR3 has 15 amino acids. The germline gives CDR1 SGHDN, CDR2 FVKESK.

The V and J genes are TRBV18 and TRBJ1-1, with 7 bases fitting TRBD1. The length of the CDR3 is 14 residues. Unmatched junction bases numbered 9, after V lost 6 bases and J lost 5 bases. From germline, CDR1 is KGHSH and CDR2 LQKENI. The CDR3 spells CASSLNRGITEAFF. DNA for the CDR3: TGTGCCAGCTCGCTGAACAGGGGAATTACTGAAGCTTTCTTT.

The rearrangement joins TRBV18 to TRBJ2-3; D may be TRBD2 (6 bases). The V gene's germline CDR1 is KGHSH and CDR2 LQKENI. Trimming took off 0 bases at V and 2 bases at J, with 12 bases between the two ends. The CDR3 runs 16 residues. Written as DNA, the CDR3 is TGTGCCAGCTCACCACCCGGGACTGCCCTCACAGATACGCAGTATTTT. It codes for CASSPPGTALTDTQYF.

The J gene is TRBJ1-5, the V gene TRBV5-6; 11 positions match TRBD1. CDR1 and CDR2 from the germline V gene are SGHDT and YYEEEE. V gave up 7 bases and J gave up 5 bases; unmatched junction bases: 2. This CDR3 has 13 residues. As DNA, the CDR3 is TGTGCCAGCCGGGGACAGGGGGATCAGCCCCAGCATTTT. As protein: CASRGQGDQPQHF.

The chain links TRBV2 to TRBJ2-7; TRBD1 agrees at 9 bases. From germline, CDR1 is SNHLY and CDR2 FYNNEI. This CDR3 is 15 amino acids long. V dropped 6 bases and J dropped 5; count of bases not matched to a gene: 11. CDR3: CASSENGRTGDEQYF. The CDR3 coding sequence is TGTGCCAGCAGCGAAAATGGCCGGACAGGGGACGAGCAGTACTTC.

This clone was seen more than once but under ten times. The rearrangement joins TRBV30 to TRBJ2-7; weak D call: TRBD1 (5 bases). CDR3 length: 14 residues. Germline CDR1 GTSNPN, CDR2 SVGIG (reference sequence). Deletions cut 3 bases from V and 3 bases from J, with 15 bases between. As DNA, the CDR3 is TGTGCCTGGAGAAATACAGGAAGGGGCTACGAGCAGTACTTC. This sequence encodes CAWRNTGRGYEQYF.

CDR3 sequence: CASRSGQLIETQYF. The CDR3 DNA reads as TGTGCCAGCAGGTCCGGTCAACTAATAGAGACCCAGTACTTC. This chain joins TRBV27 and TRBJ2-5, with D hard to call. V lost 6 bases and J lost 4, with 15 bases in between. Germline loops: CDR1 MNHEY, CDR2 SMNVEV (reference sequence). This CDR3 is 14 amino acids long.

The chain combines TRBV27 with TRBJ2-7; the D gene could be TRBD1 or TRBD2 (5 bases each). Per germline, CDR1 MNHEY and CDR2 SMNVEV (reference sequence). This CDR3 is built from 16 residues. V shed 0 bases and J shed 0 bases, with 12 bases lying between them. CDR3 protein: CASSLSGTYSSYEQYF. In DNA, the CDR3 is TGTGCCAGCAGTTTATCAGGGACGTATAGCTCCTACGAGCAGTACTTC.

V is TRBV14 and J is TRBJ1-6; no clear D. V was trimmed by 1 base and J by 9 bases, leaving 16 bases between them. The CDR3 has 16 amino acids. The germline CDR1 and CDR2 sequences are SGHDN and FVKESK. CDR3 in DNA: TGTGCCAGCAGCCAAGTAGGAGGGTTCGTGGGTTCACCCCTCCACTTT. It yields the protein CASSQVGGFVGSPLHF.

The chain is built from TRBV15 and TRBJ2-7; 8 bases fit TRBD1. Germline CDR1 reads LNHNV; CDR2 reads YYDKDF (reference sequence). This CDR3 spans 16 amino acids. With 2 bases clipped from V and 2 bases from J, the junction kept 8 bases outside the gene matches. The CDR3 reads CATSRPPQGATYEQYF. CDR3 sequence (DNA): TGTGCCACCAGCAGACCACCCCAGGGGGCTACCTACGAGCAGTACTTC.

The chain combines TRBV20-1 with TRBJ2-5, with unresolved D. Germline CDR1 and CDR2: DFQATT and SNEGSKA (reference sequence). Trimming pared 2 bases from V and 3 bases from J, leaving 4 bases between. The CDR3 runs to 11 residues. The CDR3 loop reads CSARMKETQYF. The CDR3 coding sequence is TGCAGTGCTAGAATGAAAGAGACCCAGTACTTC.

This chain connects TRBV11-3 to TRBJ2-1; no clear D gene. The V end was cut by 0 bases, the J end by 14 bases, with 14 bases between. Per germline, CDR1 SGHNT and CDR2 YENEEA. This CDR3 is built from 13 residues. CDR3 protein: CASSLDGEQMKFF. The CDR3 DNA reads TGTGCCAGCAGCTTAGATGGTGAGCAAATGAAGTTCTTC. The entire variable domain, with the rest obtained from reference TRBV11-3 and TRBJ2-1, is as follows: EAGVVQSPRYKIIEKKQPVAFWCNPISGHNTLYWYLQNLGQGPELLIRYENEEAVDDSQLPKDRFSAERLKGVDSTLKIQPAELGDSAVYLCASSLDGEQMKFFGPGTRLTVL.

This clone was observed a handful of times. The chain links TRBV10-3 to TRBJ1-6; D is undetermined. Germline V gene lookup returns CDR1 ENHRY and CDR2 SYGVKD. V shed 5 bases and J shed 6 bases, with 8 bases lying between them. There are 13 residues in the CDR3. CDR3: CAISLGTNSPLHF. CDR3 bases: TGTGCCATCAGTTTAGGTACTAATTCACCCCTCCACTTT.

The V call is TRBV4-2, the J call TRBJ1-5, with D perhaps TRBD1 (5 bases). The V gene lost 0 bases and the J gene lost 1 base, with 10 bases spanning the gap. The CDR3 length is 16 residues. Germline loops: CDR1 LGHNA, CDR2 YNFKEQ. The CDR3 DNA reads TGTGCCAGCAGCCAAGATAGGGGTTCGAGCAATCAGCCCCAGCATTTT. It encodes CASSQDRGSSNQPQHF.

The rearrangement links TRBV6-6 to TRBJ1-5, with TRBD1 matching 9 bases. This CDR3 contains 16 residues. Germline CDR1 and CDR2: MNHNY and SVGAGI (reference sequence). The ends lost 1 base at V and 1 base at J; junction bases unmatched: 2. The CDR3 here is CASSYWGQGSNQPQHF. CDR3 nucleotide sequence: TGTGCCAGCAGTTACTGGGGACAGGGAAGCAATCAGCCCCAGCATTTT.

A single count supports this clone. The rearrangement joins TRBV2 to TRBJ1-3; possible D gene TRBD1, 6 bases. The CDR3 loop spans 15 amino acids. The V gene lost 7 bases and the J gene lost 3 bases, with 16 bases spanning the gap. CDR1 and CDR2 from the germline V gene are SNHLY and FYNNEI. The CDR3 loop is CASKGGQLGGNTIYF. The CDR3 DNA sequence: TGTGCCAGCAAAGGGGGGCAGTTAGGTGGAAACACCATATATTTT. The full variable domain, completed using reference TRBV2 and TRBJ1-3, is EPEVTQTPSHQVTQMGQEVILRCVPISNHLYFYWYRQILGQKVEFLVSFYNNEISEKSEIFDDQFSVERPDGSNFTLKIRSTKLEDSAMYFCASKGGQLGGNTIYFGEGSWLTVV.